These 4 T cell receptor beta chains were all obtained from the same sample, sequenced in a study of vaccination effects on CD4 cells after COVID-19. Sequencing was performed with immunoSEQ multiplex PCR; in TCRdb, only in-frame clones are kept and a portion is missing. The sample holds 25,000 to 30,000 clones; approximately 72% are singletons and the top ten take around 30%. With the ViraFEST assay, the study expanded antigen-specific CD4+ T cells using viral peptide pools, then sequenced them. When around ten days of culture had elapsed, CD4+ T cells were isolated. Absence of prior SARS-CoV-2 infection characterized the vaccine recipients, who showed negative nucleocapsid antibodies. Which antigens these TCRs recognize remains unknown. This specimen consisted of CD4+ T cells from PBMCs cultured with SARS-CoV-2 spike peptides, obtained before COVID-19 vaccination. These receptors were taken from a human donor who received a COVID-19 vaccine.

The CDR3 sequence: CASSPRDRVEKLFF. The CDR3, as DNA: TGCGCCAGCAGCCCCCGGGACAGGGTAGAAAAACTGTTTTTT. The chain links TRBV4-1 to TRBJ1-4; 9 positions agree with TRBD1. The V gene end was trimmed by 4 bases and the J gene end by 8 bases; junction bases not matched to a gene: 5. The CDR3 spans 14 residues. Germline loops: CDR1 MGHRA, CDR2 YSYEKL.

This chain joins TRBV7-9 and TRBJ1-2; D call uncertain. The ends were cut back, 1 base at V and 7 bases at J, with 16 bases in the middle. Germline CDR1 and CDR2: SEHNR and FQNEAQ (reference sequence). This CDR3 region has 15 residues. CDR3 DNA sequence: TGTGCCAGCAGCTTAGGTGGCTCGAGGGCACTTGGCTACACCTTC. Amino acids: CASSLGGSRALGYTF. The full variable domain, rest sourced from reference TRBV7-9 and TRBJ1-2, is DTGVSQNPRHKITKRGQNVTFRCDPISEHNRLYWYRQTLGQGPEFLTYFQNEAQLEKSRLLSDRFSAERPKGSFSTLEIQRTEQGDSAMYLCASSLGGSRALGYTFGSGTRLTVV.

V gene TRBV24-1 combines with J gene TRBJ2-3; D remains ambiguous. The CDR3 runs to 13 residues. Germline V gene data show CDR1 as KGHDR and CDR2 as SFDVKD. V lost 3 bases, J lost 0 bases, and 3 bases lay in between. The DNA for the CDR3 is TGTGCCACCAGTGATCCAAGCACAGATACGCAGTATTTT. This encodes CATSDPSTDTQYF.

The CDR3 here is CASSYGRGEAFF. The CDR3 DNA sequence: TGTGCCAGCAGTTACGGACGGGGTGAAGCTTTCTTT. The chain employs TRBV6-5 and TRBJ1-1; no clear D. CDR3 length: 12 residues. Trimming removed 2 bases from V and 7 bases from J, with 8 bases in between. The germline CDR1 and CDR2 sequences are MNHEY and SVGAGI.